A selection of T cell receptor beta chains follows, all from one sample in a study of blood T cell repertoires in COVID-19. Generated by immunoSEQ multiplex PCR, the TCRdb table keeps only in-frame clones and is missing some. The sample carries about 120,000 clones, more than 70% recorded once. The specimen sequenced was peripheral blood. The origin of the receptors is a human donor in a cohort sampled during active COVID-19. Each CDR3 is given with its conserved first and last residue. The D gene is left open where the match is weak. Size tells how often a clone was seen (once, few, many) or the class of an expanded clone, and some rows leave it out.

V: TRBV20-1; J: TRBJ1-2; size: NA; D: NA; DNA: TGCAGTGCTAAGATACTTTATGGCTACACCTTC; CDR3: CSAKILYGYTF
V: TRBV13; J: TRBJ1-4; size: NA; D: NA; DNA: TGTGCCAGCAGGCCGGGACGGGGGAATGAAAAACTGTTTTTT; CDR3: CASRPGRGNEKLFF
V: TRBV6-5; J: TRBJ1-5; size: NA; D: NA; DNA: TGTGCCAGCAGTTTACAGAGTGGTATGCCCCAGCATTTT; CDR3: CASSLQSGMPQHF
V: TRBV6-2/TRBV6-3; J: TRBJ2-7; size: NA; D: TRBD2; DNA: TGTGCCAGCAGTTCAGGCGGCGGGGGAAGACTCTACGAGCAGTACTTC; CDR3: CASSSGGGGRLYEQYF
V: TRBV12-5; J: TRBJ1-1; size: few; D: TRBD1; DNA: TGTGCTAGTGGTTGGGCAGGGGGCACTGAAGCTTTCTTT; CDR3: CASGWAGGTEAFF
V: TRBV6-1; J: TRBJ1-5; size: NA; D: TRBD1; DNA: TGTGCCAGCAGTGATGAAGGGACAGGGGGCGGTCAGCCCCAGCATTTT; CDR3: CASSDEGTGGGQPQHF
V: TRBV15; J: TRBJ2-7; size: NA; D: NA; DNA: TGTGCCACCAGCAGGCCCGGGACTCCCTACGAGCAGTACTTC; CDR3: CATSRPGTPYEQYF
V: TRBV29-1; J: TRBJ2-7; size: NA; D: NA; DNA: TGCAGCGCTGGGGGGACGGCCTACGAGCAGTACTTC; CDR3: CSAGGTAYEQYF
V: TRBV19; J: TRBJ2-7; size: NA; D: NA; DNA: TGTGCCAGTAGTATAGCCGACAACTACGAGCAGTACTTC; CDR3: CASSIADNYEQYF
V: TRBV6-6; J: TRBJ1-1; size: NA; D: NA; DNA: TGTGCCAGCAGTCCCTCACCGGGGACTGAAGCTTTCTTT; CDR3: CASSPSPGTEAFF
V: TRBV19; J: TRBJ1-2; size: NA; D: TRBD1; DNA: TGTGCCAGTACCCCGGGACAGCACTATGGCTACACCTTC; CDR3: CASTPGQHYGYTF
V: TRBV4-1; J: TRBJ1-4; size: NA; D: NA; DNA: TGCGCCAGCAGATACAGGGTGGAAGAAAAACTGTTTTTT; CDR3: CASRYRVEEKLFF
V: TRBV29-1; J: TRBJ2-7; size: NA; D: TRBD1; DNA: TGCAGCGCCCAGCCCGGACAGGGTAATCTCTACGAGCAGTACTTC; CDR3: CSAQPGQGNLYEQYF
V: TRBV5-6; J: TRBJ1-1; size: NA; D: NA; DNA: TGTGCCAGCAGCTTTAGTCCGGGGACTGAAGCTTTCTTT; CDR3: CASSFSPGTEAFF
V: TRBV7-9; J: TRBJ2-7; size: NA; D: TRBD2; DNA: TGTGCCAGCAGCTTAATAGCGGGAGGGGAGCAGTACTTC; CDR3: CASSLIAGGEQYF
V: TRBV5-6; J: TRBJ2-7; size: NA; D: NA; DNA: TGTGCCAGCAGCTTGGGTCCCAGCTCCTACGAGCAGTACTTC; CDR3: CASSLGPSSYEQYF
V: TRBV7-6; J: TRBJ2-7; size: NA; D: NA; DNA: TGTGCCAGCAGCTTAGAAGAGGCAGGGGCCACCTACGAGCAGTACTTC; CDR3: CASSLEEAGATYEQYF
V: TRBV5-6; J: TRBJ1-1; size: NA; D: NA; DNA: TGTGCCAGCAGCTTCCTAGGGGCAACTGAAGCTTTCTTT; CDR3: CASSFLGATEAFF
V: TRBV7-2; J: TRBJ2-2; size: NA; D: TRBD1; DNA: TGTGCCAGCAGCTGGACAGGCAACACCGGGGAGCTGTTTTTT; CDR3: CASSWTGNTGELFF
V: TRBV28; J: TRBJ2-7; size: once; D: TRBD1; DNA: TGTGCCAGCAGTTCTCCCCCGGGACAGGGTTCCTCCGAGCAGTACTTC; CDR3: CASSSPPGQGSSEQYF